The 13 T cell receptor beta chains listed next were all sequenced from one sample in a study of early T cells in non-severe SARS-CoV-2 infection. Using its own MiXCR run on the 5' RACE reads, TCRdb lists one record per CDR3 protein. The data contain under 90,000 distinct CDR3 sequences, about 13% of them singletons. The specimen was whole blood. Receptors were obtained from an adult who was a healthcare worker with PCR-confirmed SARS-CoV-2 infection or an uninfected control (not recorded which).

In this sample, this clonotype turned up many times. The chain recombines TRBV6-5 with TRBJ2-2, with D tentatively TRBD1 (5 bases). The CDR3 has 15 residues. Between the trimmed V and J ends, which lost 7 bases and 2 bases, there was a span of 14 bases. Germline CDR1 MNHEY, CDR2 SVGAGI. As DNA, the CDR3 is TGTGCCAGCACCTGGACACCGCGAAACACCGGGGAGCTGTTTTTT. Translated, it gives CASTWTPRNTGELFF.

This chain connects TRBV12-3 or TRBV12-4 to TRBJ2-1; 7 bases map to TRBD2. CDR3 size: 15 residues. J gave up 2 bases and V 3 bases, and 4 bases lay outside the gene matches. This CDR3 is CASSFGAGAYNEQFF. The CDR3, as DNA: TGTGCCAGCAGTTTTGGGGCGGGGGCCTACAATGAGCAGTTCTTC.

The V and J genes are TRBV11-2 and TRBJ2-7; 12 bases match TRBD2. Per the germline V gene, CDR1 is SGHAT and CDR2 is FQNNGV. The CDR3 covers 13 residues. Germline trimming cut 4 bases from V and 7 bases from J; bases unmatched to any gene: 2. For the CDR3, the DNA is TGTGCCAGCAGCTCCGGACTAGCGGGGGAGCAGTACTTC. It codes for CASSSGLAGEQYF.

This clonotype occurred a few times. The J gene is TRBJ1-1, the V gene TRBV5-1, with TRBD1 matching 8 bases. The V and J ends lost 4 bases and 5 bases, in that order; junction bases with no gene match: 13. In germline, CDR1 is SGHRS, CDR2 YFSETQ. This CDR3 is 16 amino acids long. CDR3 region: CASSVTDRVMGTEAFF. CDR3 DNA sequence: TGCGCCAGCAGCGTTACGGACAGGGTGATGGGAACTGAAGCTTTCTTT.

This clonotype turned up a few times. The rearrangement joins TRBV4-1 to TRBJ2-5; the D call may be TRBD1 or TRBD2 (5 bases each). The CDR3 runs 15 residues. Germline CDR1 MGHRA, CDR2 YSYEKL. The V end lost 4 bases, the J end lost 2 bases, and 14 bases lay between the germline ends. The CDR3 sequence: CASSLLGRNQETQYF. The CDR3 DNA sequence: TGCGCCAGCAGCCTCCTGGGACGAAATCAAGAGACCCAGTACTTC.

The J gene is TRBJ2-1, the V gene TRBV9; TRBD1 might be the D (6 bases). Looked up from germline, CDR1 is SGDLS and CDR2 is YYNGEE. The ends were cut back, 3 bases at V and 8 bases at J, with 18 bases in the middle. The CDR3 has 15 residues. CDR3 region: CASSAIHREGYEQFF. CDR3 bases: TGTGCCAGCAGCGCGATCCACAGGGAAGGTTATGAGCAGTTCTTC.

This clonotype was recorded a few times. The chain is built from TRBV5-1 and TRBJ1-1; D is unclear. V gave up 4 bases and J gave up 7 bases, with 17 bases separating them. The germline V gene encodes CDR1 SGHRS and CDR2 YFSETQ. The CDR3 consists of 14 residues. CDR3 DNA sequence: TGCGCCAGCAGCCCACGATCGTCCGTGATTGAAGCTTTCTTT. Encoded protein: CASSPRSSVIEAFF.

This clonotype was seen more than once but under ten times. This chain joins TRBV7-3 and TRBJ2-5, with D perhaps TRBD2 (6 bases). This CDR3 spans 13 amino acids. Germline values: CDR1 SGHTA, CDR2 FQGTGA. V was trimmed by 5 bases and J by 3 bases, leaving 10 bases between them. The CDR3 DNA sequence: TGTGCCAGCAGCCGGGAGCGGGAAGAGACCCAGTACTTC. Its translation is CASSREREETQYF.

This clonotype was found a few times. The chain links TRBV20-1 to TRBJ2-1; D gene unclear. Germline loops: CDR1 DFQATT, CDR2 SNEGSKA (reference sequence). With 3 bases removed from V and 11 bases from J, the gap between germline ends came to 14 bases. The CDR3 length is 12 residues. The CDR3 DNA reads TGCAGTGCTAGGGCTCATCCCGCCAAGCAGTTCTTC. Its protein product is CSARAHPAKQFF.

This clonotype was observed at least ten times. The chain carries TRBV7-2 and TRBJ2-3; D call uncertain. CDR1 is SGHTA and CDR2 is FQGNSA in the germline V gene. The CDR3 covers 11 residues. Deletions cut 3 bases from V and 7 bases from J, with 5 bases between. CDR3 in DNA: TGTGCCAGCAGCTTGGGTTATACGCAGTATTTT. Residues: CASSLGYTQYF.

The V and J genes are TRBV6-6 and TRBJ1-4; D might be TRBD1 (5 bases). Trimming took 5 bases from V and 5 from J, leaving 12 bases between them. CDR1 is MNHNY and CDR2 is SVGAGI in the germline V gene (reference sequence). CDR3 length: 14 amino acids. The CDR3 DNA is TGTGCCAGCAGTCGCCAGGGCTCAAATGAAAAACTGTTTTTT. Translating gives CASSRQGSNEKLFF.

This chain joins TRBV29-1 and TRBJ2-4; D is undetermined. Trimming pared 6 bases from V and 9 bases from J, leaving 30 bases between. Looked up from germline, CDR1 is SQVTM and CDR2 is ANQGSEA. This CDR3 comprises 17 residues. In DNA, the CDR3 is TGCAGCGTAGTGCAAGTCCCAGTCCCAAACGGCGGCATCATTCAGTACTTC. Encoded protein: CSVVQVPVPNGGIIQYF.

This clonotype was recorded a few times. The V call is TRBV19, the J call TRBJ2-1; 7 positions match TRBD2. This CDR3 is built from 15 residues. Germline CDR1 is LNHDA and CDR2 is SQIVND (reference sequence). With 7 bases clipped from V and 5 bases from J, the junction kept 11 bases outside the gene matches. The CDR3 sequence: CASIHQRECNNEQFF. The CDR3 nucleotides are TGTGCCAGTATCCACCAGCGGGAATGTAACAATGAGCAGTTCTTC.